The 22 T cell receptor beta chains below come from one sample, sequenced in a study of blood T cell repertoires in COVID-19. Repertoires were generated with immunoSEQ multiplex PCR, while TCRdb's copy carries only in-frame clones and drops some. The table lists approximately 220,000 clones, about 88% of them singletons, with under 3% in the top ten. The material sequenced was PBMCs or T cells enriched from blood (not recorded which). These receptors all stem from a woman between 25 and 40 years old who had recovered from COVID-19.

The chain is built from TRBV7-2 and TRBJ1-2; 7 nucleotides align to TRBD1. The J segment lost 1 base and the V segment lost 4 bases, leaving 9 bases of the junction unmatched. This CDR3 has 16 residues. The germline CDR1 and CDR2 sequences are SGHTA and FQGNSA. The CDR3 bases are TGTGCCAGCAGCTCCAGGACAGGCTCCTTTAACTATGGCTACACCTTC. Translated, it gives CASSSRTGSFNYGYTF.

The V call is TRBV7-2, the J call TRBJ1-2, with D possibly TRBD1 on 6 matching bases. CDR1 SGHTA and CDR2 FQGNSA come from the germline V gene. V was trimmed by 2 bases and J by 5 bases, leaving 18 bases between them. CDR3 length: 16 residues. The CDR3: CASSLRQAPMSYGYTF. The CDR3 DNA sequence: TGTGCCAGCAGCTTAAGACAGGCTCCTATGTCATATGGCTACACCTTC.

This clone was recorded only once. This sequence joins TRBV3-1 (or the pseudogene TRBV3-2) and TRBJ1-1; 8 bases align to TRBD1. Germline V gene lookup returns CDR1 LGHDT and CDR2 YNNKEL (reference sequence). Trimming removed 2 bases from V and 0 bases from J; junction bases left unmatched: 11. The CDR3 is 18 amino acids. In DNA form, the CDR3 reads TGTGCCAGCAGCCAAACGCTGGACAGGGCAGAAATGAACACTGAAGCTTTCTTT. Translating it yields CASSQTLDRAEMNTEAFF.

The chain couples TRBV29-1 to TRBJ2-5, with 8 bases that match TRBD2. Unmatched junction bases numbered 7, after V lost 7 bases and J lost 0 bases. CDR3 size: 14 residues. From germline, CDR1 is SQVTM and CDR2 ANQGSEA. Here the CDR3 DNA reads TGCAGCGCTCAGCGGGGGTCGTACCAAGAGACCCAGTACTTC. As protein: CSAQRGSYQETQYF.

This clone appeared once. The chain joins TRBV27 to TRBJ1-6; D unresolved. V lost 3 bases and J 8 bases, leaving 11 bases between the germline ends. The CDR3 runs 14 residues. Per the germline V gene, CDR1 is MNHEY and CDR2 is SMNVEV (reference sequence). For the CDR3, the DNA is TGTGCCAGCAGTTTTGAGTTTTCCTATTCACCCCTCCACTTT. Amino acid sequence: CASSFEFSYSPLHF.

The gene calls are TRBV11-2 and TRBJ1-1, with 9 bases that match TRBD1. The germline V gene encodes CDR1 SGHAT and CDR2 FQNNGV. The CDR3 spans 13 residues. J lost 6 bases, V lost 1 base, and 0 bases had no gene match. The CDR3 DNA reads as TGTGCCAGCAGCTTAGGACAGGGGGCTGAAGCTTTCTTT. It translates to CASSLGQGAEAFF.

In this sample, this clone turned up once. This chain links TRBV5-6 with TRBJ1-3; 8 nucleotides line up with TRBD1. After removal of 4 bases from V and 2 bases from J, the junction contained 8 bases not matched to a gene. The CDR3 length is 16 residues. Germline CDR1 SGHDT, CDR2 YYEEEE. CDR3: CASSPYRGTTGNTIYF. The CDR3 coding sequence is TGTGCCAGCAGCCCCTACAGGGGGACAACTGGAAACACCATATATTTT. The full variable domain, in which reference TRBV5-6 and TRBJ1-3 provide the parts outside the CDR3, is DAGVTQSPTHLIKTRGQQVTLRCSPKSGHDTVSWYQQALGQGPQFIFQYYEEEERQRGNFPDRFSGHQFPNYSSELNVNALLLGDSALYLCASSPYRGTTGNTIYFGEGSWLTVV.

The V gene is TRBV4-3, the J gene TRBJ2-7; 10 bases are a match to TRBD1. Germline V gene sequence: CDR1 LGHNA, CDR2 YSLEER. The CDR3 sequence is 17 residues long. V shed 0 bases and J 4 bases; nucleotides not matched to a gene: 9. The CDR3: CASSQDNAGTGAYEQYF. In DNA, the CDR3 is TGCGCCAGCAGCCAAGATAATGCTGGGACAGGGGCGTACGAGCAGTACTTC.

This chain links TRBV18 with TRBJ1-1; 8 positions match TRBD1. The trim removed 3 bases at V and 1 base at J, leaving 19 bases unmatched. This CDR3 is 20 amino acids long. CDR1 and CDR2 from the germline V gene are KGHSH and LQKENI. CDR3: CASSPSFLYAGGYRNTEAFF. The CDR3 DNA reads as TGTGCCAGCTCACCGAGTTTCTTATATGCAGGGGGCTATCGGAACACTGAAGCTTTCTTT.

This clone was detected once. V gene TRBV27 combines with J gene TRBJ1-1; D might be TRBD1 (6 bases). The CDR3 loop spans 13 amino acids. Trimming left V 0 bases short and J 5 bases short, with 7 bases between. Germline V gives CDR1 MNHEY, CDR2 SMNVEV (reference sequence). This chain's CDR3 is CASSLSQGTEAFF. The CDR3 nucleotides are TGTGCCAGCAGTTTATCGCAGGGGACTGAAGCTTTCTTT.

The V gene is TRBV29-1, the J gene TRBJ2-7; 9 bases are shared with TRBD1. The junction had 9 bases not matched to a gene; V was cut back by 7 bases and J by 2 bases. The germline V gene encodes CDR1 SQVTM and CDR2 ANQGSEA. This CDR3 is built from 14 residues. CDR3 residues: CSAIGTGSTYEQYF. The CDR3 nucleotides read TGCAGCGCTATAGGGACAGGGAGCACCTACGAGCAGTACTTC.

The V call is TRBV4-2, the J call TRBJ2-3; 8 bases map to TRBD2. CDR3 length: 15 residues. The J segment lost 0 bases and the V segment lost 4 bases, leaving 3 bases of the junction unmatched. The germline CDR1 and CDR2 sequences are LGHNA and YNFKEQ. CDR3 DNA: TGTGCCAGCAGCCCTACTAGCGGCAGCACAGATACGCAGTATTTT. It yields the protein CASSPTSGSTDTQYF.

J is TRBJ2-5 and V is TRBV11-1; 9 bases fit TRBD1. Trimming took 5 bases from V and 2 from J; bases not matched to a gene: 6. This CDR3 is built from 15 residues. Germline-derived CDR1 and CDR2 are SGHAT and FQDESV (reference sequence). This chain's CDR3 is CASSLPGQGQETQYF. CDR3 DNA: TGTGCCAGCAGCCTTCCCGGACAGGGGCAAGAGACCCAGTACTTC.

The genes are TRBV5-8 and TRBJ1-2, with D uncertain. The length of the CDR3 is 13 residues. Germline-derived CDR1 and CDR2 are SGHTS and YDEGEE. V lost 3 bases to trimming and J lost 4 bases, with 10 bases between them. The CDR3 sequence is CASSSQKTYGYTF. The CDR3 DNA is TGTGCCAGCAGCTCACAGAAGACCTATGGCTACACCTTC.

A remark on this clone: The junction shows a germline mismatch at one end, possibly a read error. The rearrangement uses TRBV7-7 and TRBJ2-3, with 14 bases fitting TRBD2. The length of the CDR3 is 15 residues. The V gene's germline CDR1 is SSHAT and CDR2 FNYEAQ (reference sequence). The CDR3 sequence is CASSLGLAGADTQYF. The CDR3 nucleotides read TGTGCTAGCAGCCTGGGACTAGCGGGGGCAGATACGCAGTATTTT. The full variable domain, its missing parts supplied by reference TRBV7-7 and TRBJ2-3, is GAGVSQSPRYKVTKRGQDVTLRCDPISSHATLYWYQQALGQGPEFLTYFNYEAQPDKSGLPSDRFSAERPEGSISTLTIQRTEQRDSAMYRCASSLGLAGADTQYFGPGTRLTVL.

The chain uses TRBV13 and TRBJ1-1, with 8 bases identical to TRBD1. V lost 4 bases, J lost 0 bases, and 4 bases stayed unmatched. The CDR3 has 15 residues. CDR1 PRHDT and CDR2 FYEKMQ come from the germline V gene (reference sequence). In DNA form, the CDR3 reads TGTGCCAGCAGCTCCCAGACAGGGGTGAACACTGAAGCTTTCTTT. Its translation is CASSSQTGVNTEAFF. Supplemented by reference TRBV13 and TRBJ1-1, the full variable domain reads AAGVIQSPRHLIKEKRETATLKCYPIPRHDTVYWYQQGPGQDPQFLISFYEKMQSDKGSIPDRFSAQQFSDYHSELNMSSLELGDSALYFCASSSQTGVNTEAFFGQGTRLTVV.

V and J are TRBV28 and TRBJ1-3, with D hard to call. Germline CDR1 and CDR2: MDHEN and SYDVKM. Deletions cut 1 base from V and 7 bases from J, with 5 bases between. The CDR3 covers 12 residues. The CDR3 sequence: CASSLSLNTIYF. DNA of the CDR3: TGTGCCAGCAGTTTATCTTTGAACACCATATATTTT.

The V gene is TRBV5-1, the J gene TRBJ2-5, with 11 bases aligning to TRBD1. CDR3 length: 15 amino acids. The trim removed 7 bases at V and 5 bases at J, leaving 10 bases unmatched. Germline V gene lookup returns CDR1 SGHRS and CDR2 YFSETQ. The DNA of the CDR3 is TGCGCCAGCCACACCGGGACAGGGGGGAGGGAGACCCAGTACTTC. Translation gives CASHTGTGGRETQYF.

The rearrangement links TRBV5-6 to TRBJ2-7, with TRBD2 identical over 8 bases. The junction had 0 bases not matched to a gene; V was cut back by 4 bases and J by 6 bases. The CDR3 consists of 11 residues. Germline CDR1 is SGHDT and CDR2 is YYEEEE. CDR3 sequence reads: CASSRGGEQYF. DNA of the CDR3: TGTGCCAGCAGCCGGGGGGGCGAGCAGTACTTC.

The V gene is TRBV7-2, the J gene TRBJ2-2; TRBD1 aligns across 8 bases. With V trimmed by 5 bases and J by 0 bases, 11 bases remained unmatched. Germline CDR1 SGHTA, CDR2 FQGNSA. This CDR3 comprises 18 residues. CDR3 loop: CASSISGQGPPNTGELFF. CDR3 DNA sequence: TGTGCCAGCAGCATCTCCGGACAGGGACCCCCGAACACCGGGGAGCTGTTTTTT.

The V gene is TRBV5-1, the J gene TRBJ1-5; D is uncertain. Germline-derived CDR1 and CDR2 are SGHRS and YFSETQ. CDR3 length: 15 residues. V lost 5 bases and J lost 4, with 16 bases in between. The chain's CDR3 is CASRRGDQINQPQHF. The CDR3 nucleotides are TGCGCCAGCAGACGGGGAGACCAGATTAATCAGCCCCAGCATTTT.

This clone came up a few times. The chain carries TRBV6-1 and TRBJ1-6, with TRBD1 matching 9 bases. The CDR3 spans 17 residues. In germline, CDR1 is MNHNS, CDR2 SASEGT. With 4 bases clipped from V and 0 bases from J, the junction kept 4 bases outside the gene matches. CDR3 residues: CASSVGQGSSYNSPLHF. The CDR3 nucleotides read TGTGCCAGCAGTGTGGGACAGGGTAGCTCCTATAATTCACCCCTCCACTTT.